The sequence of this T cell receptor (beta chain) was determined in a study of T cells in Graves' hyperthyroidism and ophthalmopathy. The authors obtained PBMCs from roughly 10 ml of fresh peripheral blood. This clonotype appeared many times. Its target is not known. Broader study findings: Ophthalmopathy could be told apart from stable hyperthyroidism with a 13 V-J model. Appearing also in blood were most of the thyroid clonotypes expanded above 0.001.

There were TCR beta CDR3 regions amplified from RNA transcripts. Primed by the HTBI set, a first-round RT-PCR was run on the TCR CDR3. TCRdb fed the multiplex PCR reads into MiXCR, producing one record per CDR3 protein. Here the sample spans around 620,000 distinct CDR3 sequences, approximately 15% being singletons. This CDR3 contains 15 residues. The V gene lost 5 bases and the J gene lost 8 bases, with 21 bases spanning the gap. The chain is built from TRBV12-3 or TRBV12-4 and TRBJ1-2; possibly TRBD1 for D (6 bases). The sample comprised blood. The source is a woman aged 18-30 years with Graves' ophthalmopathy. CDR3 in DNA: TGTGCCAGCAGTGGGGGCCGGCGGCTAGAAATAGGCTACACCTTC. Amino acids: CASSGGRRLEIGYTF.